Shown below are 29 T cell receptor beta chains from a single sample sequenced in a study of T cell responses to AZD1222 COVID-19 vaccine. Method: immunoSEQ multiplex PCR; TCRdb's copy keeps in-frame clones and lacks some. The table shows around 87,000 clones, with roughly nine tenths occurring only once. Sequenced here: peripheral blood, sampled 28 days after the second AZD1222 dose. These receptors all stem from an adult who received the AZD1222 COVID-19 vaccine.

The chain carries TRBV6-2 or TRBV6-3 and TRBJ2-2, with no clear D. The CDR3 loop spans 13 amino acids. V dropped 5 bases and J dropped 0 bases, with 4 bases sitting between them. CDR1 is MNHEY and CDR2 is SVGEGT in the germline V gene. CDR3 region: CASSASNTGELFF. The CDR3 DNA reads TGTGCCAGCAGTGCGTCGAACACCGGGGAGCTGTTTTTT.

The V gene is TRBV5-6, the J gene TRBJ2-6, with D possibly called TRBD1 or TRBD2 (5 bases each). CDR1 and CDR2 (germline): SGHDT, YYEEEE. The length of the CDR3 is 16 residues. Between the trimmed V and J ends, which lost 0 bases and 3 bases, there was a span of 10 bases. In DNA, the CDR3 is TGTGCCAGCAGCTTGGTTGGGGACGATGGGGCCAACGTCCTGACTTTC. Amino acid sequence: CASSLVGDDGANVLTF.

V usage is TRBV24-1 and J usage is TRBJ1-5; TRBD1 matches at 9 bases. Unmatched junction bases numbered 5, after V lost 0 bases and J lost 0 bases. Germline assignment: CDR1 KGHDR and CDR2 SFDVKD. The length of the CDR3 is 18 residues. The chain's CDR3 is CATSDLDDRGASNQPQHF. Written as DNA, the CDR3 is TGTGCCACCAGTGATTTGGATGACAGGGGGGCTAGCAATCAGCCCCAGCATTTT.

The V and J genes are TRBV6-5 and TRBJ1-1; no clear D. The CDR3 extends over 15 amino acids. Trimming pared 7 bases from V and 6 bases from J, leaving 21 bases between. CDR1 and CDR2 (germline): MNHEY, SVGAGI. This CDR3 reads CASTPLGGRPAEAFF. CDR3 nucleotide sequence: TGTGCCAGCACCCCCCTAGGAGGCAGGCCGGCTGAAGCTTTCTTT.

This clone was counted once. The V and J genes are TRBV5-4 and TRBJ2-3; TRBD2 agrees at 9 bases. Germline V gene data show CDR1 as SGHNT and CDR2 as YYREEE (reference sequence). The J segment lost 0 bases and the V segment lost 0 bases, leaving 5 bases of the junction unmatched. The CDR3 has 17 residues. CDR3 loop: CASSLASSGVSTDTQYF. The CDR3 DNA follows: TGTGCCAGCAGCTTGGCCTCTAGCGGGGTTAGCACAGATACGCAGTATTTT.

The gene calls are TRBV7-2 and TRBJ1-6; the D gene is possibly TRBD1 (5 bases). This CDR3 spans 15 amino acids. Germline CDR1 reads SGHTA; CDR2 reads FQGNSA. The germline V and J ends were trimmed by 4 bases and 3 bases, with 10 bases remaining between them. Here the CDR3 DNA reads TGTGCCAGCAGCTATATGGGGGGCTATAATTCACCCCTCCACTTT. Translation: CASSYMGGYNSPLHF.

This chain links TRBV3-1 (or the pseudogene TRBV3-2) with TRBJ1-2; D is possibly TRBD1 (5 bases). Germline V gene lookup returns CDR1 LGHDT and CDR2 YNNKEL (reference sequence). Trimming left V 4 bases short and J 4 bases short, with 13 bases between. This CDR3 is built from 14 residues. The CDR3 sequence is CASSPEWRGYGYTF. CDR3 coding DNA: TGTGCCAGCAGCCCCGAATGGAGGGGCTATGGCTACACCTTC.

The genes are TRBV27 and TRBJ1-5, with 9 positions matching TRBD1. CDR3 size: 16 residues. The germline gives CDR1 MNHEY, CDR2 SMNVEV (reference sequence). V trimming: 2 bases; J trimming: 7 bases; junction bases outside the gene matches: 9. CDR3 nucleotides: TGTGCCAGCAGTTTAAGTGGGACAGGGATCTGGCAGCCCCAGCATTTT. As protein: CASSLSGTGIWQPQHF.

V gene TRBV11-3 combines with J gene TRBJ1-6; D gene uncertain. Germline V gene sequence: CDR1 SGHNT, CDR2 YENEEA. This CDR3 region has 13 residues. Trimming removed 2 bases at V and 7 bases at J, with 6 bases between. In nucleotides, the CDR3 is TGTGCCAGCAGCTTACAACAGAATTCACCCCTCCACTTT. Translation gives CASSLQQNSPLHF.

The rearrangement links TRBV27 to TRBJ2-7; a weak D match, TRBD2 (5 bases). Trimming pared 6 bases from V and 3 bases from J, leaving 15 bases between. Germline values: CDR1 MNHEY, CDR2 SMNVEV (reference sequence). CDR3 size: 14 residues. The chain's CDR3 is CASSRYRGIYEQYF. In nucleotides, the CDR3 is TGTGCCAGCAGCCGTTACAGAGGGATCTACGAGCAGTACTTC.

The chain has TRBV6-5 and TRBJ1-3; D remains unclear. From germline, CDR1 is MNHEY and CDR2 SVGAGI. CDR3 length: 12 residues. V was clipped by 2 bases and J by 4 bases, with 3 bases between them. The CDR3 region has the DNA TGTGCCAGCAGTTACGACGGAAACACCATATATTTT. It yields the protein CASSYDGNTIYF.

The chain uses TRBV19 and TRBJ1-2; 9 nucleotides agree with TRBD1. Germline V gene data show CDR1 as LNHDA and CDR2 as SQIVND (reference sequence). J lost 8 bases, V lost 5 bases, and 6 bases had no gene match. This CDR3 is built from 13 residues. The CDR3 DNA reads TGTGCCAGTAGTCCACAGGGGGCGGAGGGCTACACCTTC. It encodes CASSPQGAEGYTF.

This CDR3 is CASSLARTAYEQYF. The CDR3 nucleotides read TGTGCCAGCTCACTAGCGCGGACAGCTTACGAGCAGTACTTC. V gene TRBV18 combines with J gene TRBJ2-7; a weak D match, TRBD1 (6 bases). The V end lost 4 bases, the J end lost 4 bases, and 14 bases lay between the germline ends. The CDR3 loop spans 14 amino acids. The germline V gene encodes CDR1 KGHSH and CDR2 LQKENI. The whole variable domain, filled in from reference TRBV18 and TRBJ2-7, reads NAGVMQNPRHLVRRRGQEARLRCSPMKGHSHVYWYRQLPEEGLKFMVYLQKENIIDESGMPKERFSAEFPKEGPSILRIQQVVRGDSAAYFCASSLARTAYEQYFGPGTRLTVT.

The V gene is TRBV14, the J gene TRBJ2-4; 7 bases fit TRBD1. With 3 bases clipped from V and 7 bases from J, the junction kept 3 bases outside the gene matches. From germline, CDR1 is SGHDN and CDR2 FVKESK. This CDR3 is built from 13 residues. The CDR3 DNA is TGTGCCAGCAGCCAGTCACAGGGGAACATTCAGTACTTC. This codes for CASSQSQGNIQYF. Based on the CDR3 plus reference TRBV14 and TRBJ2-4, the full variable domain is EAGVTQFPSHSVIEKGQTVTLRCDPISGHDNLYWYRRVMGKEIKFLLHFVKESKQDESGMPNNRFLAERTGGTYSTLKVQPAELEDSGVYFCASSQSQGNIQYFGAGTRLSVL.

The CDR3: CASGLQGAEQPQHF. The CDR3 DNA reads TGTGCTAGTGGTTTACAGGGGGCTGAGCAGCCCCAGCATTTT. V and J are TRBV12-5 and TRBJ1-5; 9 positions match TRBD1. The CDR3 sequence is 14 residues long. With 3 bases clipped from V and 7 bases from J, the junction kept 4 bases outside the gene matches. The germline CDR1 and CDR2 sequences are LGHNT and FRNRAP. The full variable domain, rest sourced from reference TRBV12-5 and TRBJ1-5, is DARVTQTPRHKVTEMGQEVTMRCQPILGHNTVFWYRQTMMQGLELLAYFRNRAPLDDSGMPKDRFSAEMPDATLATLKIQPSEPRDSAVYFCASGLQGAEQPQHFGDGTRLSIL.

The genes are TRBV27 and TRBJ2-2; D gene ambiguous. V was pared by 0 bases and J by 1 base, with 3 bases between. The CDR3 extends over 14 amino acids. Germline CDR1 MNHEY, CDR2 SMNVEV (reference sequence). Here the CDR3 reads CASSLSWNTGELFF. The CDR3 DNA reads TGTGCCAGCAGTTTATCGTGGAACACCGGGGAGCTGTTTTTT.

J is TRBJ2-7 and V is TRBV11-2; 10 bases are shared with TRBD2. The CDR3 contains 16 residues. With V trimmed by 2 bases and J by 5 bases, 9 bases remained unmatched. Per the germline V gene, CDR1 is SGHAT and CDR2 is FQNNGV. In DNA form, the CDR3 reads TGTGCCAGCAGCTTATCAGGACTAGCGGTAAGCCACGAGCAGTACTTC. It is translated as CASSLSGLAVSHEQYF.

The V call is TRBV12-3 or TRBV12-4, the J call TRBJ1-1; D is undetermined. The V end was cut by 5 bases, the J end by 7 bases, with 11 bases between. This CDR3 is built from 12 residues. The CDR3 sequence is CASSSGIIEAFF. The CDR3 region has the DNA TGTGCCAGCAGTAGTGGGATAATTGAAGCTTTCTTT.

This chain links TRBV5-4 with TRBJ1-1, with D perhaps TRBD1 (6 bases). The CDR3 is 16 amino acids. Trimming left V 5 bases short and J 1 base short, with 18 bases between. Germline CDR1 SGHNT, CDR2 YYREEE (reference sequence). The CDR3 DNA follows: TGTGCCAGCAGTCGTCCGACAGGAATATCGAACACTGAAGCTTTCTTT. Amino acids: CASSRPTGISNTEAFF.

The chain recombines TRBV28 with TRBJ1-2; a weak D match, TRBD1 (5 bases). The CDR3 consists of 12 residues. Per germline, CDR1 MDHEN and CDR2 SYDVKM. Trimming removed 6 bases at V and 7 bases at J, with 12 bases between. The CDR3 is CASRPDRVGYTF. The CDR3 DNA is TGTGCCAGCAGACCCGACAGAGTTGGCTACACCTTC.

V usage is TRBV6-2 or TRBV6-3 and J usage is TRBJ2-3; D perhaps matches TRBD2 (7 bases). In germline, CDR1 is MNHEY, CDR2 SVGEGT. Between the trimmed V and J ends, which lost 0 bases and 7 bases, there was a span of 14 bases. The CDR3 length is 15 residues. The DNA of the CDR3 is TGTGCCAGCAGTTACTCGAGGGGGGGAACAAATACGCAGTATTTT. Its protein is CASSYSRGGTNTQYF.

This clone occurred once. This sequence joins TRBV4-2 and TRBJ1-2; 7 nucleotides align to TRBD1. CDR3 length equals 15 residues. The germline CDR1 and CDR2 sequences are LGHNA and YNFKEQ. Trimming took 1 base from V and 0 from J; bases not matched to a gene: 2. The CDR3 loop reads CASSQVQGANYGYTF. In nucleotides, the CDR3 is TGTGCCAGCAGCCAAGTGCAGGGGGCTAACTATGGCTACACCTTC.

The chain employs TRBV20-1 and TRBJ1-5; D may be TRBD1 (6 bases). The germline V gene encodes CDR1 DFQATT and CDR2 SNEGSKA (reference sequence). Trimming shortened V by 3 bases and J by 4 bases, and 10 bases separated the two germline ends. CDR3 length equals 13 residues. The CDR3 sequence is CSASVQGNQPQHF. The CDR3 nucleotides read TGCAGTGCTAGTGTCCAGGGGAATCAGCCCCAGCATTTT.

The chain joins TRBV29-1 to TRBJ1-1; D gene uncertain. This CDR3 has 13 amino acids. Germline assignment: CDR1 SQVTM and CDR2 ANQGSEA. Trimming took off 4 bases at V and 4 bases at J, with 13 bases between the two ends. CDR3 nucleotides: TGCAGCGTTGTTTGGGAGGGTAGCACTGAAGCTTTCTTT. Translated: CSVVWEGSTEAFF.

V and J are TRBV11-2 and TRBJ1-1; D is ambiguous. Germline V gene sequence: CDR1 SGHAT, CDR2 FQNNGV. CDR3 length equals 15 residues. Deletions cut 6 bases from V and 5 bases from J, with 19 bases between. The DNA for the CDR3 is TGTGCCAGCAGTCCCCAGGCGGGCGGAACGACTGAAGCTTTCTTT. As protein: CASSPQAGGTTEAFF. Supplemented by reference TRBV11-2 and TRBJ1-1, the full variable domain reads EAGVAQSPRYKIIEKRQSVAFWCNPISGHATLYWYQQILGQGPKLLIQFQNNGVVDDSQLPKDRFSAERLKGVDSTLKIQPAKLEDSAVYLCASSPQAGGTTEAFFGQGTRLTVV.

CDR3 sequence reads: CASSPGPWDYGYTF. CDR3 nucleotide sequence: TGTGCCAGCAGCCCGGGACCTTGGGACTATGGCTACACCTTC. The rearrangement uses TRBV6-6 and TRBJ1-2; possibly TRBD1 for D (5 bases). Trimming shortened V by 6 bases and J by 3 bases, and 14 bases separated the two germline ends. Germline CDR1 and CDR2: MNHNY and SVGAGI (reference sequence). The CDR3 is 14 residues long.

This CDR3 reads CASSLPGDYEQYF. Written as DNA, the CDR3 is TGTGCCAGCAGCCTTCCAGGGGACTACGAGCAGTACTTC. The genes are TRBV11-3 and TRBJ2-7; weak D call: TRBD1 (6 bases). V dropped 5 bases and J dropped 3 bases, with 11 bases sitting between them. Germline values: CDR1 SGHNT, CDR2 YENEEA. CDR3 length: 13 amino acids.

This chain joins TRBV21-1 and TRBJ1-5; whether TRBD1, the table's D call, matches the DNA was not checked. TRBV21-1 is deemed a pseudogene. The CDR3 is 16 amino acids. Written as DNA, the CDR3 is TGTGCCAGCAGCAAGGGGACAGGGGTTGGCAATCAGCCCCAGCATTTT. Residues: CASSKGTGVGNQPQHF.

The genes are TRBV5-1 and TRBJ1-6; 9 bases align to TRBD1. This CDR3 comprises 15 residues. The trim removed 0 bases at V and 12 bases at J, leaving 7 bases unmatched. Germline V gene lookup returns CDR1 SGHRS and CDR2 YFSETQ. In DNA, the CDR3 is TGCGCCAGCAGCTTGGGACGGACAGGGGTATTACCCCTCCACTTT. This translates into CASSLGRTGVLPLHF.